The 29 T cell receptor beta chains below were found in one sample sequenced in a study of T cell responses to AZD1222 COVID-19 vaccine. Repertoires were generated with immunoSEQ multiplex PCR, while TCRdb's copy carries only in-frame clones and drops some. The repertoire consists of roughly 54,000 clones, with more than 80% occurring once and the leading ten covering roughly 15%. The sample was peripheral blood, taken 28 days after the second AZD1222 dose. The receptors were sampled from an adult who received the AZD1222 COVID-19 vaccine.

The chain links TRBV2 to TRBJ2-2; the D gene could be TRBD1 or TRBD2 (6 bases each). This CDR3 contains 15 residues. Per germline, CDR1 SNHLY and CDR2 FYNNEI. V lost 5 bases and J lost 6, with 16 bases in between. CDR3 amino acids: CASSPSLGGAGELFF. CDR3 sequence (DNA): TGTGCCAGCAGTCCATCTCTGGGGGGCGCCGGGGAGCTGTTTTTT.

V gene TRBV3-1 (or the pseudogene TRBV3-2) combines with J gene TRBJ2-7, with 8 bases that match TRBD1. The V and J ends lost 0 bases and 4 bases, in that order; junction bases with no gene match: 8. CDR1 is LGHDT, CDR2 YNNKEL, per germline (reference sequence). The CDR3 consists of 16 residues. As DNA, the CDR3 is TGTGCCAGCAGCCAAGATCGGCAGGGGGCGCGATACGAGCAGTACTTC. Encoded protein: CASSQDRQGARYEQYF.

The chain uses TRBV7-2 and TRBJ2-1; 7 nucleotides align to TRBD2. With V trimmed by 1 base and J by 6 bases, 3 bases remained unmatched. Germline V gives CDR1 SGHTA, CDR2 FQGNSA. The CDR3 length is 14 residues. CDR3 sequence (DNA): TGTGCCAGCAGCTTAGGACTAGCCAGCAATGAGCAGTTCTTC. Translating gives CASSLGLASNEQFF.

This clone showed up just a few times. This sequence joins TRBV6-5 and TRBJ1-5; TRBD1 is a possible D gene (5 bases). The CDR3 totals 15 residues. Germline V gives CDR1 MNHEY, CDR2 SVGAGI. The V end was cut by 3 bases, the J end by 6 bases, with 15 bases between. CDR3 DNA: TGTGCCAGCAGTTATTCTGGCAGGGTGGGTCAGCCCCAGCATTTT. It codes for CASSYSGRVGQPQHF.

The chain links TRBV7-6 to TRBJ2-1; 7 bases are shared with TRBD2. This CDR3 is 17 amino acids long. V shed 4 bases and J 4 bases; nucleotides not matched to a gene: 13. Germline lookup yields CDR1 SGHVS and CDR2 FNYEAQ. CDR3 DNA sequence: TGTGCCAGCAGCTCAAATCGGGCTAGCGGAGCTTACAATGAGCAGTTCTTC. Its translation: CASSSNRASGAYNEQFF. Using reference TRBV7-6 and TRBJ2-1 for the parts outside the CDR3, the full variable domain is GAGVSQSPRYKVTKRGQDVALRCDPISGHVSLYWYRQALGQGPEFLTYFNYEAQQDKSGLPNDRFSAERPEGSISTLTIQRTEQRDSAMYRCASSSNRASGAYNEQFFGPGTRLTVL.

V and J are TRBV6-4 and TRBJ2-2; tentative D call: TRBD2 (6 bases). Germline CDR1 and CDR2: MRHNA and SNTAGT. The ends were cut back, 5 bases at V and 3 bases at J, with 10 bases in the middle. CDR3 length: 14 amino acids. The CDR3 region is CASSPERDTGELFF. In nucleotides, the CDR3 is TGTGCCAGCAGTCCCGAGCGGGACACCGGGGAGCTGTTTTTT.

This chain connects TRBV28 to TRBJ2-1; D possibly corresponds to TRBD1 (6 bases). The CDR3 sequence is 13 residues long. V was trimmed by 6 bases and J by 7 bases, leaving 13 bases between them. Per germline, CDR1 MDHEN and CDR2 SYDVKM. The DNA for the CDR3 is TGTGCCAGCAGAGGACAGAATGTGAATGAGCAGTTCTTC. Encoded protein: CASRGQNVNEQFF. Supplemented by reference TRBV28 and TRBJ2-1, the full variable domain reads DVKVTQSSRYLVKRTGEKVFLECVQDMDHENMFWYRQDPGLGLRLIYFSYDVKMKEKGDIPEGYSVSREKKERFSLILESASTNQTSMYLCASRGQNVNEQFFGPGTRLTVL.

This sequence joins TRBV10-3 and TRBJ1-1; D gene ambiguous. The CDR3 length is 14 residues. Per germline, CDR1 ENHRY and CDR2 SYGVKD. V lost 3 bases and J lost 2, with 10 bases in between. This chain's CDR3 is CAISEPGPNTEAFF. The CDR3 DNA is TGTGCCATCAGTGAACCGGGCCCCAACACTGAAGCTTTCTTT.

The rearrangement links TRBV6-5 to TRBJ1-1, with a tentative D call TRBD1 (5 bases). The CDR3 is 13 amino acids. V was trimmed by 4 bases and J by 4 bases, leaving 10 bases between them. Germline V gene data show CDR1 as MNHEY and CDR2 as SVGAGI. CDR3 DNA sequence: TGTGCCAGCAGTTGGGGGGAGCGCACTGAAGCTTTCTTT. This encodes CASSWGERTEAFF.

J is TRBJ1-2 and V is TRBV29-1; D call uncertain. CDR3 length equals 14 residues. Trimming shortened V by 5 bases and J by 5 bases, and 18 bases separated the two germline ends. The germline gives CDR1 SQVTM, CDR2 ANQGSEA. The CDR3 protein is CSVRDSEKRYGYTF. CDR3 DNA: TGCAGCGTTAGAGACTCGGAGAAAAGATATGGCTACACCTTC.

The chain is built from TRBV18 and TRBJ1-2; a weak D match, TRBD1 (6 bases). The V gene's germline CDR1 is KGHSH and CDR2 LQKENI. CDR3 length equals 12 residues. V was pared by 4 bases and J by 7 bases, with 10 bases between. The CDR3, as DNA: TGTGCCAGCTCACGGGCAGGGGTTGGCTACACCTTC. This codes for CASSRAGVGYTF.

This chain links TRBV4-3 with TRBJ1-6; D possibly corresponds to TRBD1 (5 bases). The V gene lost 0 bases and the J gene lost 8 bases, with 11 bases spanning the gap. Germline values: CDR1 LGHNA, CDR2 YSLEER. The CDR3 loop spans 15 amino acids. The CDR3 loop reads CASSQDSQGHSPLHF. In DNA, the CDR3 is TGCGCCAGCAGCCAAGATTCCCAGGGCCATTCACCCCTCCACTTT.

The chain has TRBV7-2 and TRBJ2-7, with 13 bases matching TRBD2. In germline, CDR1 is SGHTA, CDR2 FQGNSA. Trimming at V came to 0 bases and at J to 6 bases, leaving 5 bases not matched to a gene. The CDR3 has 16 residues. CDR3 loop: CASSLATSGRAGEQYF. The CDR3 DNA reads TGTGCCAGCAGCTTAGCCACTAGCGGGAGGGCCGGCGAGCAGTACTTC.

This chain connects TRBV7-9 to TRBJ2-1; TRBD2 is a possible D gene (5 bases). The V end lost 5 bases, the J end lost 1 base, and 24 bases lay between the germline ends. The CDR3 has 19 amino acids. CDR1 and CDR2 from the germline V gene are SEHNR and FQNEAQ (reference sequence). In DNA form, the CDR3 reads TGTGCCAGCAGCCCCAGGTGGGTGGAGGACGAGTGGTCCTACAATGAGCAGTTCTTC. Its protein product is CASSPRWVEDEWSYNEQFF.

The CDR3 DNA sequence: TGTGCCAGCTCCTCGGTGAGCTCCTACAATGAGCAGTTCTTC. Its translation: CASSSVSSYNEQFF. This chain links TRBV18 with TRBJ2-1; no definite D call. Looked up from germline, CDR1 is KGHSH and CDR2 is LQKENI. The V end was cut by 6 bases, the J end by 0 bases, with 9 bases between. CDR3 length equals 14 residues.

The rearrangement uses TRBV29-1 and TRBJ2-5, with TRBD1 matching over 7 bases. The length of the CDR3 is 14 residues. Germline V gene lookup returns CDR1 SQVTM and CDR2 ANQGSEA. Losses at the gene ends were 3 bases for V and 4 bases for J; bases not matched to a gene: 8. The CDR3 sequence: CSVDTVSGGETQYF. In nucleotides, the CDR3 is TGCAGCGTTGACACGGTTTCAGGGGGAGAGACCCAGTACTTC.

The CDR3 protein is CAWSPGGQRTDTQYF. In nucleotides, the CDR3 is TGTGCCTGGAGTCCAGGGGGTCAAAGGACAGATACGCAGTATTTT. The rearrangement joins TRBV30 to TRBJ2-3, with 7 bases that match TRBD1. Germline V CDR1 and CDR2: GTSNPN, SVGIG (reference sequence). The CDR3 loop spans 15 amino acids. With 2 bases clipped from V and 3 bases from J, the junction kept 8 bases outside the gene matches.

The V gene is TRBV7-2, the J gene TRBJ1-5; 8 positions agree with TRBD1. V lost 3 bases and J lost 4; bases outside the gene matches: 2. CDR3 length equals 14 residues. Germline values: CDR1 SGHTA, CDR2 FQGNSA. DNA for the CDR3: TGTGCCAGCAGCTTCGACAGGGGAAATCAGCCCCAGCATTTT. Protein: CASSFDRGNQPQHF. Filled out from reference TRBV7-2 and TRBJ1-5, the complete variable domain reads GAGVSQSPSNKVTEKGKDVELRCDPISGHTALYWYRQSLGQGLEFLIYFQGNSAPDKSGLPSDRFSAERTGGSVSTLTIQRTQQEDSAVYLCASSFDRGNQPQHFGDGTRLSIL.

DNA for the CDR3: TGTGCCAGCACCCAGGGGGGGGTGGTCGAAAAACTGTTTTTT. Translation gives CASTQGGVVEKLFF. The chain couples TRBV28 to TRBJ1-4, with TRBD1 matching 7 bases. CDR1 is MDHEN, CDR2 SYDVKM, per germline. This CDR3 region has 14 residues. Unmatched junction bases numbered 10, after V lost 7 bases and J lost 8 bases.

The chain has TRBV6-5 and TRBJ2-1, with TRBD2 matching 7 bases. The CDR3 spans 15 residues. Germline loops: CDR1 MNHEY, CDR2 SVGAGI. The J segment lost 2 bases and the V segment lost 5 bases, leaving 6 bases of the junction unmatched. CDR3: CASSLLASTYNEQFF. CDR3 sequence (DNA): TGTGCCAGCAGTCTACTAGCGTCAACCTACAATGAGCAGTTCTTC.

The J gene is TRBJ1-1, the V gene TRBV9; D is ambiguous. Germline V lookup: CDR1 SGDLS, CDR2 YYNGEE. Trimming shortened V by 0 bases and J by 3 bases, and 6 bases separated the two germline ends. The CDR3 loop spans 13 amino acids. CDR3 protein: CASSVGQYTEAFF. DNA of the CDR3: TGTGCCAGCAGCGTAGGCCAGTACACTGAAGCTTTCTTT.

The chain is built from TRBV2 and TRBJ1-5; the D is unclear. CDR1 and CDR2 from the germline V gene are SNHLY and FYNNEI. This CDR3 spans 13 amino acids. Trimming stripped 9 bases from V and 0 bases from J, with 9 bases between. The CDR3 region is CARLRYSNQPQHF. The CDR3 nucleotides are TGTGCCAGACTTCGTTATAGCAATCAGCCCCAGCATTTT.

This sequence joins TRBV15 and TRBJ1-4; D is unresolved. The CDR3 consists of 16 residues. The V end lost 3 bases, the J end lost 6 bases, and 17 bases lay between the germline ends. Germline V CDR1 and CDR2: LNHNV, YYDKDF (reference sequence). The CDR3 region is CATSSPYTTNDEKLFF. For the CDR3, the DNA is TGTGCCACCAGCAGCCCATACACTACAAATGATGAAAAACTGTTTTTT.

The CDR3 DNA follows: TGTGCCAGCAGTCGGTCGAGACTAGCGGGGGGGTCCTACAATGAGCAGTTCTTC. Protein sequence: CASSRSRLAGGSYNEQFF. This sequence joins TRBV6-6 and TRBJ2-1, with 14 nucleotides matching TRBD2. V lost 5 bases to trimming and J lost 1 base; unmatched junction nucleotides: 7. The CDR3 consists of 18 residues. Looked up from germline, CDR1 is MNHNY and CDR2 is SVGAGI (reference sequence).

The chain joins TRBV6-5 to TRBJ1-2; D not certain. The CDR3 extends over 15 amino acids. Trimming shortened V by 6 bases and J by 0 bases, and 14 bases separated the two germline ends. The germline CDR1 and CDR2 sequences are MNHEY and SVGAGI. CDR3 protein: CASSHPDGSNYGYTF. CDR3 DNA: TGTGCCAGCAGCCACCCGGACGGGTCTAACTATGGCTACACCTTC.

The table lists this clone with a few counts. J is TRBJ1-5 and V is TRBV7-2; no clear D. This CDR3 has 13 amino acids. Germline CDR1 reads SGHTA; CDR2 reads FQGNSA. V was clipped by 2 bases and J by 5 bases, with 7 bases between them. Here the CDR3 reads CASSLPGHQPQHF. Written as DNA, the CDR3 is TGTGCCAGCAGCTTACCCGGGCATCAGCCCCAGCATTTT.

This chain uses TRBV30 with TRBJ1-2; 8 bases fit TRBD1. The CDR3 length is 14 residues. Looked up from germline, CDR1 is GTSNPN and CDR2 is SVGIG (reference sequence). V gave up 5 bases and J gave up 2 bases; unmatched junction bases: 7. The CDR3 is CAWSSTGANYGYTF. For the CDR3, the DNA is TGTGCCTGGTCTTCGACAGGGGCAAACTATGGCTACACCTTC. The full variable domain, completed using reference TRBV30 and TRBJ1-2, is SQTIHQWPATLVQPVGSPLSLECTVEGTSNPNLYWYRQAAGRGLQLLFYSVGIGQISSEVPQNLSASRPQDRQFILSSKKLLLSDSGFYLCAWSSTGANYGYTFGSGTRLTVV.

CDR3 DNA sequence: TGTGCCAGCAGCATCCGGGACAGGGCTTTCTATGAGCAGTTCTTC. Its protein is CASSIRDRAFYEQFF. V usage is TRBV7-2 and J usage is TRBJ2-1, with TRBD1 matching 9 bases. V was pared by 5 bases and J by 8 bases, with 10 bases of the junction left unmatched. The CDR3 sequence is 15 residues long. The V gene's germline CDR1 is SGHTA and CDR2 FQGNSA.

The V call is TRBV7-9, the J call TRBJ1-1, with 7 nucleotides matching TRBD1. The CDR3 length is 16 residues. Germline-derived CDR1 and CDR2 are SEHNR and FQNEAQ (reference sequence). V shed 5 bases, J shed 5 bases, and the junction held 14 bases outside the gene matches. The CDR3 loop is CASSAPEQGPKTEAFF. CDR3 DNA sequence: TGTGCCAGCAGCGCCCCGGAACAGGGGCCGAAAACTGAAGCTTTCTTT. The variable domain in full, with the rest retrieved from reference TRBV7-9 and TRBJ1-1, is DTGVSQNPRHKITKRGQNVTFRCDPISEHNRLYWYRQTLGQGPEFLTYFQNEAQLEKSRLLSDRFSAERPKGSFSTLEIQRTEQGDSAMYLCASSAPEQGPKTEAFFGQGTRLTVV.